The next 21 T cell receptor beta chains were all read from a single sample in a study of spatial heterogeneity in lung cancer. As to time point: blood at routine non-recurrence follow-up after resection. Unsorted tumor, nontumor lung tissue or cryopreserved PBMC supplied the whole RNA. MiXCR was run by TCRdb on the 5' RACE reads, yielding one entry per CDR3 protein. The table records under 150,000 distinct CDR3 sequences, 9% to 15% of them present only once. Sample: PBMCs, taken at follow-up. The receptor set was obtained from a male donor with early-stage non-small cell lung cancer.

There are many counts of this clonotype. The chain carries TRBV9 and TRBJ2-5; perhaps TRBD2 as D (5 bases). Trimming cost V 3 bases and J 7 bases, with 19 bases left between them. The CDR3 covers 15 residues. CDR1 and CDR2 (germline): SGDLS, YYNGEE. CDR3 nucleotide sequence: TGTGCCAGCAGCGCCGAGGGCAGTGCGCTGGCGACCCAGTACTTC. Translation: CASSAEGSALATQYF.

The sample holds a few counts of this clonotype. The V and J genes are TRBV4-1 and TRBJ1-1; a weak D match, TRBD1 (5 bases). Germline V gene data show CDR1 as MGHRA and CDR2 as YSYEKL. V lost 0 bases and J lost 6, with 11 bases in between. This CDR3 is built from 14 residues. The CDR3 DNA reads as TGCGCCAGCAGCCAAGATCGAGGGGTATCTGAAGCTTTCTTT. This translates into CASSQDRGVSEAFF.

This clonotype showed up just a few times. V usage is TRBV6-5 and J usage is TRBJ2-7; 9 bases line up with TRBD1. CDR1 is MNHEY and CDR2 is SVGAGI in the germline V gene. V shed 7 bases and J 4 bases; nucleotides not matched to a gene: 11. The CDR3 is 15 residues long. The CDR3 region has the DNA TGTGCCAGCACCTATACAGGGGGCGGTCGGTACGAGCAGTACTTC. Residues: CASTYTGGGRYEQYF.

The CDR3 loop is CATSGAQETQYF. For the CDR3, the DNA is TGTGCCACCTCAGGGGCCCAAGAGACCCAGTACTTC. V and J are TRBV24-1 and TRBJ2-5, with D perhaps TRBD1 (6 bases). The V gene lost 9 bases and the J gene lost 1 base, with 8 bases spanning the gap. The CDR3 is 12 amino acids. Germline loops: CDR1 KGHDR, CDR2 SFDVKD.

The chain has TRBV14 and TRBJ2-7, with unresolved D. From germline, CDR1 is SGHDN and CDR2 FVKESK. The CDR3 covers 13 residues. Trimming removed 1 base from V and 3 bases from J, with 7 bases in between. CDR3 residues: CASSQVHSYEQYF. The CDR3, as DNA: TGTGCCAGCAGCCAAGTCCATAGCTACGAGCAGTACTTC.

This clonotype was seen repeatedly, ten times or more. J is TRBJ1-1 and V is TRBV11-2; the D gene is possibly TRBD1 (6 bases). The CDR3 runs to 19 residues. Trimming left V 5 bases short and J 4 bases short, with 29 bases between. Germline V gene sequence: CDR1 SGHAT, CDR2 FQNNGV. In DNA, the CDR3 is TGTGCCAGCAGCCGACGGGGCGTGAGGACAGCGCCCTTCATCACTGAAGCTTTCTTT. Its protein is CASSRRGVRTAPFITEAFF.

Only a few counts were recorded for this clonotype. The chain carries TRBV24-1 and TRBJ2-3; D perhaps matches TRBD1 (6 bases). CDR3 length: 14 residues. Germline V CDR1 and CDR2: KGHDR, SFDVKD. Trimming pared 5 bases from V and 0 bases from J, leaving 8 bases between. The CDR3 loop reads CATSGTGSTDTQYF. CDR3 DNA sequence: TGTGCCACCAGTGGAACAGGGAGCACAGATACGCAGTATTTT.

This clonotype was seen ten or more times. The chain uses TRBV12-3 or TRBV12-4 and TRBJ2-2; 10 bases fit TRBD2. Germline trimming cut 6 bases from V and 2 bases from J; bases unmatched to any gene: 24. The CDR3 length is 22 residues. The CDR3 region is CASSPHLREGLAGATNTGELFF. Written as DNA, the CDR3 is TGTGCCAGCAGCCCCCACCTAAGGGAGGGGCTAGCGGGGGCCACCAACACCGGGGAGCTGTTTTTT.

This clonotype was observed at least ten times. This chain uses TRBV24-1 with TRBJ2-5; D remains unclear. The V end was cut by 4 bases, the J end by 10 bases, with 15 bases between. Germline values: CDR1 KGHDR, CDR2 SFDVKD. The CDR3 consists of 13 residues. The CDR3 DNA reads TGTGCCACCAGTGACTCTCTAAGATTGAACCAGTACTTC. The encoded protein is CATSDSLRLNQYF.

J is TRBJ1-2 and V is TRBV28; 10 bases are a match to TRBD1. V trimming: 6 bases; J trimming: 8 bases; junction bases outside the gene matches: 3. Germline V gene lookup returns CDR1 MDHEN and CDR2 SYDVKM. CDR3 length: 12 amino acids. The chain's CDR3 is CASRKTGGGYTF. CDR3 sequence (DNA): TGTGCCAGCAGAAAGACAGGGGGCGGCTACACCTTC.

In its sample, this clonotype was seen many times. The V and J genes are TRBV3-1 and TRBJ2-7, with D possibly TRBD1 on 6 matching bases. Trimming left V 1 base short and J 0 bases short, with 13 bases between. CDR1 is LGHDT and CDR2 is YNNKEL in the germline V gene (reference sequence). This CDR3 spans 16 amino acids. CDR3 sequence reads: CASSQGWKQGSYEQYF. CDR3 bases: TGTGCCAGCAGCCAAGGGTGGAAACAGGGCTCCTACGAGCAGTACTTC.

This clonotype has just a few counts. The chain is built from TRBV12-3 or TRBV12-4 and TRBJ2-6, with D unclear. This CDR3 region has 18 residues. Trimming pared 2 bases from V and 0 bases from J, leaving 14 bases between. The CDR3 spells CASSLPQGRSSGANVLTF. The CDR3 DNA reads as TGTGCCAGCAGTTTACCCCAAGGGCGCAGCTCTGGGGCCAACGTCCTGACTTTC.

This clonotype has more than one count but fewer than ten. This chain links TRBV4-2 with TRBJ1-5; D not certain. V lost 0 bases and J 4 bases, leaving 10 bases between the germline ends. The germline V gene encodes CDR1 LGHNA and CDR2 YNFKEQ. The CDR3 length is 15 residues. The CDR3 is CASSQERTGNQPQHF. In nucleotides, the CDR3 is TGTGCCAGCAGCCAAGAAAGGACGGGAAATCAGCCCCAGCATTTT.

This clonotype was detected ten times or more. The chain combines TRBV10-3 with TRBJ2-2, with D tentatively TRBD2 (5 bases). This CDR3 is built from 14 residues. Germline assignment: CDR1 ENHRY and CDR2 SYGVKD. V lost 7 bases, J lost 10 bases, and 19 bases lay in between. CDR3 protein: CAITASLIKVELFF. CDR3 nucleotide sequence: TGTGCCATCACGGCTAGCCTCATTAAGGTGGAGCTGTTTTTT.

This clonotype has ten or more counts. The CDR3 loop reads CASSLALNNSPLHF. The CDR3 DNA reads TGTGCCAGCAGCTTAGCGCTCAATAATTCACCCCTCCACTTT. The chain joins TRBV7-6 to TRBJ1-6; D unclear. Germline CDR1 and CDR2: SGHVS and FNYEAQ. The CDR3 has 14 amino acids. The V end was cut by 0 bases, the J end by 5 bases, with 5 bases between.

This clonotype was found a few times. CDR3 nucleotides: TGTGCCAGCAGGGTGAGGGGGGGGAACACTGAAGCTTTCTTT. As protein: CASRVRGGNTEAFF. The rearrangement links TRBV27 to TRBJ1-1; perhaps TRBD1 as D (6 bases). Germline assignment: CDR1 MNHEY and CDR2 SMNVEV (reference sequence). The CDR3 extends over 14 amino acids. With 6 bases removed from V and 1 base from J, the gap between germline ends came to 12 bases.

The sample holds a few counts of this clonotype. The rearrangement links TRBV10-2 to TRBJ1-5; no definite D call. The CDR3 runs 12 residues. The germline V gene has CDR1 WSHSY and CDR2 SAAADI. Trimming stripped 8 bases from V and 2 bases from J, with 7 bases between. This CDR3 reads CASGWGNQPQHF. The CDR3 DNA reads as TGCGCCAGCGGGTGGGGCAATCAGCCCCAGCATTTT.

This clonotype was recorded many times. The chain couples TRBV18 to TRBJ1-5; TRBD1 matches at 10 bases. V shed 0 bases and J 4 bases; nucleotides not matched to a gene: 3. This CDR3 is built from 16 residues. Germline V gene sequence: CDR1 KGHSH, CDR2 LQKENI. Written as DNA, the CDR3 is TGTGCCAGCTCACCACCCGGGACAGGGGTTAATCAGCCCCAGCATTTT. Its protein is CASSPPGTGVNQPQHF.

This rearrangement joins TRBV20-1 to TRBJ1-3; 8 bases fit TRBD1. The CDR3 has 15 amino acids. Trimming at V came to 6 bases and at J to 0 bases, leaving 7 bases not matched to a gene. Germline V gene lookup returns CDR1 DFQATT and CDR2 SNEGSKA (reference sequence). CDR3 sequence: CSARRQGSSGNTIYF. The CDR3 DNA reads TGCAGTGCCCGAAGACAGGGGAGCTCTGGAAACACCATATATTTT.

The chain uses TRBV10-3 and TRBJ1-2; a possible D gene is TRBD1 (6 bases). The ends were cut back, 7 bases at V and 4 bases at J, with 19 bases in the middle. Germline loops: CDR1 ENHRY, CDR2 SYGVKD. This CDR3 spans 15 amino acids. The CDR3 region is CAIKGAQGRGYGYTF. CDR3 DNA: TGTGCCATCAAAGGCGCCCAGGGGCGAGGCTATGGCTACACCTTC.

In this sample, this clonotype turned up a few times. The V call is TRBV20-1, the J call TRBJ1-1; D not certain. Germline CDR1 reads DFQATT; CDR2 reads SNEGSKA (reference sequence). Trimming shortened V by 5 bases and J by 1 base, and 14 bases separated the two germline ends. CDR3 length: 14 amino acids. The DNA of the CDR3 is TGCAGTGCTCCCCGGGCTGGGGAGAACACTGAAGCTTTCTTT. Protein product: CSAPRAGENTEAFF.